The rows below give T cell receptor beta chains drawn from one sample of a study of blood T cells in healthy people across ages. Each CDR3 protein gets one entry after TCRdb re-called the 5' RACE reads with MiXCR. The sample consists of about 680,000 distinct CDR3 sequences, 49% of them appearing once. The sample consisted of blood. The receptors stem from a woman aged 55 to 70 in good health. CDR3s include the opening cysteine and the closing phenylalanine or tryptophan. Each record gives: CDR3 DNA, CDR3 protein, V gene, J gene, clone size, D gene. D genes are given only for firm matches. Clone size appears in some rows only: once, few, many, or a class for an expanded clone.

TGTGCCAGCAGCCAAGGCACTAGCACCGAGCAGTACTTC	CASSQGTSTEQYF	TRBV14	TRBJ2-7	few	NA
TGTGCCAGCAGCTTACTAGCGGCAAATTCCAAAAACATTCAGTACTTC	CASSLLAANSKNIQYF	TRBV7-2	TRBJ2-4	few	TRBD2
TGTGCCAGCAGCTTAGTAATTCTGAGGGAGGGCCAGGGTGAGCAGTTCTTC	CASSLVILREGQGEQFF	TRBV7-2	TRBJ2-1	NA	TRBD2
TGTGCCAGCAGCTGGGGGACAGGGTCGGACGGTCAGTACTTC	CASSWGTGSDGQYF	TRBV5-6	TRBJ2-7	NA	TRBD1
TGTGCCAGCAACTTAGCGGAGTTTGGGACCCAGTACTTC	CASNLAEFGTQYF	TRBV7-2	TRBJ2-5	NA	NA
TGTGCCAGCAGCCGTTCTGGGGCCTCCTACGAGCAGTACTTC	CASSRSGASYEQYF	TRBV3-1	TRBJ2-7	many	NA
TGTGCCAGCATGGGCGGAGCGGCCTACGAGCAGTACTTC	CASMGGAAYEQYF	TRBV25-1	TRBJ2-7	NA	NA
TGTGCCAGCAGCCGATGGGACAGGGACGGGGAGCTGTTTTTT	CASSRWDRDGELFF	TRBV11-2	TRBJ2-2	NA	TRBD1
TGTGCCAGCAGTGAAAGCCTCACAGCCCTCTACGAGCAGTACTTC	CASSESLTALYEQYF	TRBV25-1	TRBJ2-7	few	NA
TGTGCCAGCAGCCGGGGGACAGGGGGTAACTATGGCTACACCTTC	CASSRGTGGNYGYTF	TRBV7-9	TRBJ1-2	NA	TRBD1
TGTGCCAGCAGCTCCTGGACAGGGATCCACGAGCAGTACTTC	CASSSWTGIHEQYF	TRBV11-2	TRBJ2-7	few	TRBD1
TGCAGCGTTTCAACTAAGAGCTCCTACGAGCAGTACTTC	CSVSTKSSYEQYF	TRBV29-1	TRBJ2-7	many	NA
TGTGCCAGCAGCTTAAATCGAGGGAATACAGCTTTCTTT	CASSLNRGNTAFF	TRBV7-2	TRBJ1-1	once	NA
TGTGCCAGCAGGCTATACTTGAATTCACCCCTCCACTTT	CASRLYLNSPLHF	TRBV6-4	TRBJ1-6	NA	NA
TGCGCCAGCAGCCTCACAGGGAGAACCCAGTACTTC	CASSLTGRTQYF	TRBV5-1	TRBJ2-5	once	NA
TGTGCCAGCAGTGAGTCCCGGGAGGGGATCTATGGCTACACCTTC	CASSESREGIYGYTF	TRBV2	TRBJ1-2	few	NA
TGTGCCAGTAGTATAGGACAGTACTATGGCTACACCTTC	CASSIGQYYGYTF	TRBV19	TRBJ1-2	NA	NA
TGCGCCAGCAGCGGACAGGGGAGTGAGCAGTTCTTC	CASSGQGSEQFF	TRBV5-1	TRBJ2-1	NA	TRBD1
TGTGCCAGCAGCTTATCGTTGGGACCCACCTTCTCGTATGGCTACACCTTC	CASSLSLGPTFSYGYTF	TRBV7-2	TRBJ1-2	NA	NA
TGCGCCAGCAGCGCCGACAGGGTGCAAGATACGCAGTATTTT	CASSADRVQDTQYF	TRBV5-1	TRBJ2-3	NA	TRBD1
TGCAGTGCTAGAGCGACGGGACCTCTAAACCTCCTCCACTTT	CSARATGPLNLLHF	TRBV20-1	TRBJ1-6	few	NA
TGCAGTGCTGAACTAGCTTCATCCTACAATGAGCAGTTCTTC	CSAELASSYNEQFF	TRBV20-1	TRBJ2-1	NA	NA
TGTGCCAGCAGCTGGACTGACAGGGGAATCTACGAGCAGTACTTC	CASSWTDRGIYEQYF	TRBV7-9	TRBJ2-7	few	TRBD1
TGTGCCAGCAGTTACGTGGGCGGGGGATACTCCTATAATTCACCCCTCCACTTT	CASSYVGGGYSYNSPLHF	TRBV6-5	TRBJ1-6	NA	NA
TGTGCCAGCAGTTACCCGCCTGACAAACCGGGACACCTCAGACATACGCAGTATTTT	CASSYPPDKPGHLRHTQYF	TRBV6-2/TRBV6-3	TRBJ2-3	few	NA
TGTGCCAGCCTCGGGGATAGCAATCAGCCCCAGCATTTT	CASLGDSNQPQHF	TRBV6-6	TRBJ1-5	NA	NA
TGCAGTGCTGCGCCGGGACTAGCGGGCACTGAAGCTTTCTTT	CSAAPGLAGTEAFF	TRBV20-1	TRBJ1-1	NA	NA
TGCGCCAGCAGCCGCGATCGCCGCCCGTCCTACAATGAGCAGTTCTTC	CASSRDRRPSYNEQFF	TRBV4-3	TRBJ2-1	few	NA
TGTGCCAGCAGTTTCGGACAGGGCCTCACAGATACGCAGTATTTT	CASSFGQGLTDTQYF	TRBV27	TRBJ2-3	many	TRBD1
TGCAGCGTTGAAGGCCCGCCGGGACTAGCTGAGACCCAGTACTTC	CSVEGPPGLAETQYF	TRBV29-1	TRBJ2-5	many	TRBD2
TGCGCCAGCAGCCAACCCGGGACTAGCGGGATTGAGCAGTACTTC	CASSQPGTSGIEQYF	TRBV4-3	TRBJ2-7	NA	TRBD2
TGTGCCACCGCCAAACGGGTTCAATCCTACAATGAGCAGTACTTC	CATAKRVQSYNEQYF	TRBV15	TRBJ2-7	few	NA
TGTGCCAGCAGTTACGTAGCGGGAGAGTACAATGAGCAGTTCTTC	CASSYVAGEYNEQFF	TRBV6-5	TRBJ2-1	NA	TRBD2
TGCGTCAGCAGCTCGGCCCAGGGAAACTATGGCTACACCTTC	CVSSSAQGNYGYTF	TRBV4-1	TRBJ1-2	NA	NA
TGTGCCAGCAGCCCACGGACAGATAACTATGGCTACACCTTC	CASSPRTDNYGYTF	TRBV7-2	TRBJ1-2	few	NA
TGTGCCAGCAGTTTATTGGACAGGAATGAGCAGTTCTTC	CASSLLDRNEQFF	TRBV12-3/TRBV12-4	TRBJ2-1	few	TRBD1
TGTGCCAGCAGTTCTAGCAGCGGGAGCCTCTACGAGCAGTACTTC	CASSSSSGSLYEQYF	TRBV28	TRBJ2-7	few	TRBD2
TGCAGTGCTAGACGGCAGGTCTATGGCTACACCTTC	CSARRQVYGYTF	TRBV20-1	TRBJ1-2	NA	NA
TGTGCCAGCAGCGTAGAGCTTGGCGGTGGGGCAGATACGCAGTATTTT	CASSVELGGGADTQYF	TRBV9	TRBJ2-3	NA	NA
TGTGCCAGCAGTTTAAGGCGGCGGGTAGCGGGAAACAATGAGCAGTTCTTC	CASSLRRRVAGNNEQFF	TRBV28	TRBJ2-1	NA	TRBD2
TGTGCCAGCAGCTTGGCCGGGACTAGTAATGAGCAGTACTTC	CASSLAGTSNEQYF	TRBV5-6	TRBJ2-5	NA	TRBD2
TGTGCCAGCAGCTTAAATAGGGATTCACCCCTCCACTTT	CASSLNRDSPLHF	TRBV7-3	TRBJ1-6	NA	NA
TGTGCCTGGAGTGTAATCGCAGGGGGCGCAAAAATTGAGCAGTACTTC	CAWSVIAGGAKIEQYF	TRBV30	TRBJ2-7	NA	TRBD1
TGTGCCAGCAGCAGAGGGGCGGGAGCCCACTACGAGCAGTACTTC	CASSRGAGAHYEQYF	TRBV9	TRBJ2-7	NA	TRBD2
TGCAGCGTTGAAGATTGGGAAAGGGAGAGCTCAGATACGCAGTATTTT	CSVEDWERESSDTQYF	TRBV29-1	TRBJ2-3	few	NA
TGTGCCTGGAGTTACGGATCTGGGGCCAACGTCCTGACTTTC	CAWSYGSGANVLTF	TRBV30	TRBJ2-6	few	NA
TGTGCCAGCAGCCAACCGGGCCAATCCTACGAGCAGTACTTC	CASSQPGQSYEQYF	TRBV3-1	TRBJ2-7	few	NA
TGTGCCAGCAGGCAAGGGACAGCCTGGACGGAAAAACTGTTTTTT	CASRQGTAWTEKLFF	TRBV28	TRBJ1-4	few	TRBD1
TGTGCCATCAGTGAGTCCGCCCTAACAGGGGCGAGAGAAAAACTGTTTTTT	CAISESALTGAREKLFF	TRBV10-3	TRBJ1-4	NA	TRBD1
TGTGCCAGCGGGGAGAGCTCCTACAATGAGCAGTTCTTC	CASGESSYNEQFF	TRBV14	TRBJ2-1	NA	NA
TGCGCCAGCAGCCAGGTAGCTAGCAATGAGCAGTTCTTC	CASSQVASNEQFF	TRBV4-3	TRBJ2-1	few	NA
TGTGTCAGCAGCGGACAACACACAGGGCGTAGACTCTACGAGCAGTACTTC	CVSSGQHTGRRLYEQYF	TRBV7-9	TRBJ2-7	NA	NA
TGCAGCGTTGACCGGGCAGACTCGTATGGCTACACCTTC	CSVDRADSYGYTF	TRBV29-1	TRBJ1-2	few	NA
TGCAGTGCTAGAGTAGTGTACAGGGGGCAAGAGACCCAGTACTTC	CSARVVYRGQETQYF	TRBV20-1	TRBJ2-5	NA	TRBD1
TGTGCCATCAGTGACGGAATCTATGGCTACACCTTC	CAISDGIYGYTF	TRBV10-3	TRBJ1-2	NA	NA
TGTGCCAGCAGCGTAGCTAGTTCTGGAGAGACCCAGTACTTC	CASSVASSGETQYF	TRBV9	TRBJ2-5	NA	NA
TGTGCCAGCAGTGAACCAGGACAGGCTGCGAGTAATGAAAAACTGTTTTTT	CASSEPGQAASNEKLFF	TRBV6-1	TRBJ1-4	few	TRBD1
TGTGCCAGCAGCTTCCGACAGGGTGCGGAGACCCAGTACTTC	CASSFRQGAETQYF	TRBV7-2	TRBJ2-5	NA	TRBD1
TGTGCCAGCAGACAAAAGGGCGGTTATAATTCACCCCTCCACTTT	CASRQKGGYNSPLHF	TRBV13	TRBJ1-6	medium-sized	NA
TGTGCCAGCAACTACCAAGCATATAATTCACCCCTCCACTTT	CASNYQAYNSPLHF	TRBV2	TRBJ1-6	NA	NA